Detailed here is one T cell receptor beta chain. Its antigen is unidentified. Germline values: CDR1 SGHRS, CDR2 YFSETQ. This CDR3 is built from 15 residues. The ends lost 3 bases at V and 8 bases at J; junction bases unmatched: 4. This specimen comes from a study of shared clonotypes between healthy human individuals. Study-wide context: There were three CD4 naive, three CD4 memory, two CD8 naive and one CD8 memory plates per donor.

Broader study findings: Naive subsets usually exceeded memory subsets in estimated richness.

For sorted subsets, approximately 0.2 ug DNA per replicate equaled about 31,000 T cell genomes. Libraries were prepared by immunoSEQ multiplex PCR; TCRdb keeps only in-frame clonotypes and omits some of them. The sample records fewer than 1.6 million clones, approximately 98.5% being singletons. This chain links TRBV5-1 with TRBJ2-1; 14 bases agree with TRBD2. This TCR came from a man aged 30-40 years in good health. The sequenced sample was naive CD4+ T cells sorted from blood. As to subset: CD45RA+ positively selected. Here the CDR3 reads CASSSGLAGVYEQFF. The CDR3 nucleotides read TGCGCCAGCAGCTCGGGACTAGCGGGAGTATATGAGCAGTTCTTC.